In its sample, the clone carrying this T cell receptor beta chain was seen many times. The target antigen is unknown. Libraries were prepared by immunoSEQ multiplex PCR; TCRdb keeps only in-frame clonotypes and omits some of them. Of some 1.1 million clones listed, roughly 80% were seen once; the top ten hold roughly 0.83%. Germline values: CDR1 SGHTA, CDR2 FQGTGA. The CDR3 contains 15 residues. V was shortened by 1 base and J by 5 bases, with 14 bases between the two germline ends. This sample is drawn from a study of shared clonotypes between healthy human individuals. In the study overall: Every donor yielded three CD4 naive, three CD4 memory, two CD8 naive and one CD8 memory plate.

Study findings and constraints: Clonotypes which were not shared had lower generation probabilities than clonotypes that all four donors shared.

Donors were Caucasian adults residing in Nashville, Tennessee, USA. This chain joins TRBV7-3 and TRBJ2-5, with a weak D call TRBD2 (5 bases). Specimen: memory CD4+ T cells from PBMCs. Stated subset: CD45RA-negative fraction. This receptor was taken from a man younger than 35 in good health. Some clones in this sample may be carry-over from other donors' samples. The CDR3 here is CASSLNAVRGETQYF. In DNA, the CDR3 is TGTGCCAGCAGCTTAAACGCGGTTAGAGGGGAGACCCAGTACTTC. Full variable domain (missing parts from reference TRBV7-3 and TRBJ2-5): GAGVSQTPSNKVTEKGKYVELRCDPISGHTALYWYRQSLGQGPEFLIYFQGTGAADDSGLPNDRFFAVRPEGSVSTLKIQRTERGDSAVYLCASSLNAVRGETQYFGPGTRLLVL.